The sequence of this T cell receptor (beta chain) was determined in a study of control samples from healthy donors and cancer patients. With V trimmed by 3 bases and J by 7 bases, 10 bases remained unmatched. Looked up from germline, CDR1 is SGHDT and CDR2 is YYEEEE. The CDR3 totals 15 residues. Only in-frame clones appear in the TCRdb table, and some are missing; sequencing was by immunoSEQ multiplex PCR. Of approximately 83,000 clones listed, over 90% are singletons. This chain joins TRBV5-6 and TRBJ2-3; 8 bases map to TRBD2. The sequencing sample was made of blood. This sequence originates from a woman aged 25 to 39 in good health. In nucleotides, the CDR3 is TGTGCCAGCAGCTCGAAGCGGGAGAGTGCATATACGCAGTATTTT. It is translated as CASSSKRESAYTQYF. Full variable domain (remainder filled in from reference TRBV5-6 and TRBJ2-3): DAGVTQSPTHLIKTRGQQVTLRCSPKSGHDTVSWYQQALGQGPQFIFQYYEEEERQRGNFPDRFSGHQFPNYSSELNVNALLLGDSALYLCASSSKRESAYTQYFGPGTRLTVL.